The T cell receptor beta chain described here comes from a study of blood T cell repertoires in COVID-19. Assignments of participants to cohorts depended upon their own reported clinical history. Per the original data handling: Nucleated cell number was recorded as an estimate derived from reference gene primer amplification. Profiling relied on immunoSEQ multiplex PCR, and the TCRdb table lists in-frame clones only, not all of them. For V, J and clone size, that table is used; D and trimming come from the DNA. The sample has fewer than 200,000 clones, roughly 80% seen once. This receptor was obtained from a man aged 45-65 years who had recovered from COVID-19. Source material: PBMCs or T cells enriched from blood (not recorded which).

The CDR3 region is CASSRGGNTGELFF. The DNA of the CDR3 is TGTGCCAGCTCCCGGGGGGGAAACACCGGGGAGCTGTTTTTT. The rearrangement links TRBV11-3 to TRBJ2-2; 8 bases fit TRBD2. Germline values: CDR1 SGHNT, CDR2 YENEEA. This CDR3 spans 14 amino acids. V lost 8 bases and J lost 2; bases outside the gene matches: 4.